The rows below give T cell receptor beta chains drawn from one sample of a study of blood T cell repertoires in COVID-19. Produced via immunoSEQ multiplex PCR; TCRdb's table is partial and in-frame only. The table shows about 180,000 clones, with about four fifths occurring only once. The sequenced sample consisted of peripheral blood. The receptors here all came from a woman in her 70s with COVID-19, enrolled during active disease. Both conserved end residues are part of each CDR3. Size tells how often a clone was seen (once, few, many) or the class of an expanded clone, and some rows leave it out.

j_call cdr3_length clone_size v_call cdr3_aa
TRBJ2-7 14 . TRBV28 CASSSYRGQYEQYF
TRBJ2-7 15 few TRBV18 CASSGQGDSSYEQYF
TRBJ1-2 14 . TRBV6-5 CASKARTGVYGYTF
TRBJ2-6 15 . TRBV19 CASGEWNSGANVLTF
TRBJ2-2 14 few TRBV5-4 CASSSKGQTGELFF
TRBJ1-1 13 . TRBV19 CASSITGTTEAFF
TRBJ1-5 14 . TRBV19 CASRGTGGGQPQHF
TRBJ1-2 17 once TRBV27 CASSQLSGTGVSYGYTF
TRBJ1-2 15 once TRBV6-4 CASSDGGQGAGGYTF
TRBJ2-7 13 . TRBV4-3 CASSQDGGYEQYF
TRBJ2-7 15 . TRBV6-5 CASSLTGTGPYEQYF
TRBJ2-1 14 . TRBV7-9 CASSLAAVSGGEFF
TRBJ2-5 16 . TRBV7-2 CASSTSGSGGWETQYF
TRBJ2-2 14 once TRBV7-2 CASSLGDSTGELFF
TRBJ2-4 16 . TRBV6-6 CASSYSRTGGQDIQYF
TRBJ2-7 14 . TRBV27 CASSPLAGTSEQYF
TRBJ1-4 14 . TRBV5-1 CASTGGTTNEKLFF
TRBJ1-2 11 once TRBV12-3/TRBV12-4 CASTLGGGYTF
TRBJ1-2 11 . TRBV30 CAWSQNYGYTF
TRBJ1-1 17 . TRBV18 CASSPRGMTGENTEAFF
TRBJ2-7 11 . TRBV18 CASSPAYEQYF
TRBJ2-1 15 few TRBV30 CAWSQSSSRYREQFF
TRBJ2-2 14 . TRBV7-9 CATQGLANTGELFF
TRBJ1-3 14 . TRBV6-6 CATILSGKGNTIYF
TRBJ2-7 14 once TRBV4-3 CASSHRTGSYEQYF